The entry that follows covers one T cell receptor (beta chain) sequence. Its antigen is not known. The data were taken from a study of siplizumab effects on memory and regulatory T cells. Findings and limits, study-wide: Of the proliferating CD4+ or CD8+ clones, roughly 75-97% lacked a naive or memory phenotype that could be assigned. Alloreactive sequences from unstimulated CD4+ memory cells fell significantly with siplizumab.

Each sample contributed around 10^5 TCR templates to the assay. The repertoire was sequenced with immunoSEQ multiplex PCR; TCRdb's copy has only in-frame clones and lacks some. Of 100,000 to 110,000 clones listed, about 95% are singletons. Germline lookup yields CDR1 LGHNA and CDR2 YNFKEQ. There are 14 residues in the CDR3. The V gene lost 3 bases and the J gene lost 1 base, with 10 bases spanning the gap. The receptor comes from a human donor in good health. Sequencing input: non-Treg CD4+ T cells sorted from blood. The chain carries TRBV4-2 and TRBJ2-7; D unclear. DNA of the CDR3: TGTGCCAGCAGCCAGTTGTGGGGTTCCTACGAGCAGTACTTC. Translation: CASSQLWGSYEQYF.